This T cell receptor (beta chain) is from a study of spatial heterogeneity in lung cancer. Study information: TCR and UMI combinations that were unique each appeared, on average, more than ten times in raw reads. Study-wide results and caveats: Intratumoral expanded alpha and beta TCR counts were found to track tumor mutation counts.

The time point: sample taken at primary tumor resection. Samples were donated by 72 untreated early-stage non-small cell lung cancer patients. Without sorting, whole RNA was sequenced from tumor, nontumor lung or frozen PBMC. This clonotype was seen ten or more times. Its antigen is currently unknown. In a library made to pick up alpha chains, this beta chain is a stray read with a size that means little. Each TCR cDNA molecule carried a unique molecular identifier. TCRdb re-analysed the 5' RACE reads in MiXCR, keeping a single row per CDR3 protein. The data show 9,000 to 13,000 distinct CDR3 sequences, 7.9% seen once. This CDR3 region has 13 residues. Trimming took off 6 bases at V and 6 bases at J, with 14 bases between the two ends. CDR1 SNHLY and CDR2 FYNNEI come from the germline V gene.

This chain uses TRBV2 with TRBJ1-1; D is undetermined. This sequence was found in a female donor with early-stage non-small cell lung cancer. The specimen was lung tumor tissue, collected at surgery. The CDR3 is CASSRSGSSEAFF. In nucleotides, the CDR3 is TGTGCCAGCAGCCGCTCGGGCAGTTCTGAAGCTTTCTTT.